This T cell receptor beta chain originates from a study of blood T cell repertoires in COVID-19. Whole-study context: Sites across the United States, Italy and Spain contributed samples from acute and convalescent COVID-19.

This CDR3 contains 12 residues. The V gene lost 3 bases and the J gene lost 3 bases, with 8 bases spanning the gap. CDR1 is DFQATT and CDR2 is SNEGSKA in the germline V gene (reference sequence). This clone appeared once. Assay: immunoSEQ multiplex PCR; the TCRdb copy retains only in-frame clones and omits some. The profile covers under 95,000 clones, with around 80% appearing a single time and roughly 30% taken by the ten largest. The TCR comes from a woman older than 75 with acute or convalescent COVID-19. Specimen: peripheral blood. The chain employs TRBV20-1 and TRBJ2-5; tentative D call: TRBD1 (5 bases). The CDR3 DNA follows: TGCAGTGCTAGTAAACAGGAAGAGACCCAGTACTTC. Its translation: CSASKQEETQYF.